The entry below describes one T cell receptor beta chain. The antigen is not known. The germline V gene encodes CDR1 MNHEY and CDR2 SMNVEV (reference sequence). The trim removed 2 bases at V and 5 bases at J, leaving 5 bases unmatched. This CDR3 is built from 14 residues. The data are from a study of blood T cells in healthy people across ages. Donors were systemically healthy Caucasian individuals from Russia aged about 6 to 90 years. General observations from the study: No conclusive comparison of naive versus antigen-experienced cells was possible with unsorted PBMCs. TCR beta diversity was tightly associated with the proportion of naive T cells.

A sample-barcoded 5' primer and a J-beta primer mix were used in a second PCR of roughly 7 to 12 cycles. One entry per CDR3 protein, called by TCRdb with MiXCR from the 5' RACE reads. The table has roughly 800,000 distinct CDR3 sequences, around 36% seen once; the top ten hold 13%. Material: blood. The chain couples TRBV27 to TRBJ1-1; 7 bases fit TRBD1. The clonotype originates from a man aged 18 to 29 in good health. DNA for the CDR3: TGTGCCAGCAGTTTACGCAGGGGGGGGACTGAAGCTTTCTTT. Its protein product is CASSLRRGGTEAFF.